These T cell receptor beta chains were read from a single sample in a study of STAT5B mutations in CD4+ large granular lymphocyte leukemia. Sequencing used immunoSEQ multiplex PCR; TCRdb keeps in-frame clones, though not all of them. The sample lists tens of thousands of clones; 65% to 80% were seen once. Sequenced: CD4+ T cells from blood buffy coats. These receptors came from a human donor in good health. Each CDR3 is given with its conserved first and last residue. The order of the fields is J gene, V gene, clone size, D gene, CDR3 DNA, CDR3 protein. D genes are given only for firm matches. Expanded clones get a size class; other rows say once, few or many, or leave the size out.

TRBJ1-4	TRBV9	NA	NA	TGTGCCAGCAGCCCCCCGGCACTTGAAAAACTGTTTTTT	CASSPPALEKLFF
TRBJ2-5	TRBV11-2	NA	NA	TGTGCCAGCAGCCTAACAGGGATCCAAGAGACCCAGTACTTC	CASSLTGIQETQYF
TRBJ2-1	TRBV29-1	NA	NA	TGCAGCGTTGACGGGAGCTCCTACAATGAGCAGTTCTTC	CSVDGSSYNEQFF
TRBJ2-7	TRBV1	NA	NA	TGCACCATCCTGGGGCCTCCTAGGGAGCAGTACTTC	CTILGPPREQYF
TRBJ2-5	TRBV19	NA	TRBD2	TGTGCCAGTAGTATTATGATCCGGGGAGGGGAAGAGACCCAGTACTTC	CASSIMIRGGEETQYF
TRBJ2-7	TRBV28	NA	TRBD2	TGTGCCAGCAGTCCAACCGGACTAGCGGGAGTCGGGGAGCAGTACTTC	CASSPTGLAGVGEQYF
TRBJ1-5	TRBV10-1	few	NA	TGCGCCAGCACAAATCAGCCCCAGCATTTT	CASTNQPQHF
TRBJ2-1	TRBV30	NA	NA	TGTGCCTGGAGTGGGTTTGGGAAGAGCTCCTACAATGAGCAGTTCTTC	CAWSGFGKSSYNEQFF
TRBJ2-3	TRBV21-1	NA	NA	TGTGCCAGCAGGGTAGCGGGGGGGCTCGCTAGCACAGATACGCAGTATTTT	CASRVAGGLASTDTQYF
TRBJ1-1	TRBV5-4	NA	NA	TGTGCCAGCTACCAAAAAGGGGGGACAAAACCTGAAGCTTTCTTT	CASYQKGGTKPEAFF
TRBJ1-1	TRBV2	NA	TRBD1	TGTGCCAGCAGTGAGCGACAGGGAAACACTGAAGCTTTCTTT	CASSERQGNTEAFF
TRBJ2-3	TRBV5-4	once	NA	TGTGCCAGCAGCTTCGCAGGTGAAGATACGCAGTATTTT	CASSFAGEDTQYF
TRBJ1-1	TRBV6-6	NA	NA	TGTGCCAGCAGTTACGGAAGGAATACTGAAGCTTTCTTT	CASSYGRNTEAFF
TRBJ2-7	TRBV27	NA	NA	TGTGCCAGCAGTGTCCCCGGTGGCGGCGAGCAGTACTTC	CASSVPGGGEQYF
TRBJ1-4	TRBV30	NA	NA	TGTGCCTGGAGTGTCGGGAGGGGGGGAGAAAAACTGTTTTTT	CAWSVGRGGEKLFF
TRBJ1-1	TRBV11-2	NA	NA	TGTGCCAGCAGCTTAGCCAGGGATAACACTGAAGCTTTCTTT	CASSLARDNTEAFF
TRBJ1-2	TRBV30	NA	NA	TGTGCCTGTTCAGCTACCCTAGGCTATGGCTACACCTTC	CACSATLGYGYTF
TRBJ2-5	TRBV27	once	TRBD1	TGTGCCAGCAGTCCGGTTGGACAGGGGGCCGTCGGGGCCCAGTACTTC	CASSPVGQGAVGAQYF
TRBJ1-6	TRBV9	NA	NA	TGTGCCAGCAGCGTAGATGGGGCCGTCGAATCACCCCTCCACTTT	CASSVDGAVESPLHF
TRBJ1-1	TRBV7-9	NA	NA	TGTGCCAGCAGCAGTATCAATCTGGTGGCGAACACTGAAGCTTTCTTT	CASSSINLVANTEAFF
TRBJ2-7	TRBV18	NA	NA	TGTGCCAGCTCCGGGACTTCTAGCTCCTACGAGCAGTACTTC	CASSGTSSSYEQYF
TRBJ2-2	TRBV7-9	NA	TRBD1	TGTGCCAGCAGCAATCGACAGGGCCCGAACACCGGGGAGCTGTTTTTT	CASSNRQGPNTGELFF
TRBJ2-1	TRBV11-2	once	NA	TGTGCCAGCAGCTTAGTCTTAGCGGACAATGAACAGTTCTTC	CASSLVLADNEQFF
TRBJ2-5	TRBV19	NA	NA	TGTGCCAGTAGTATCCGTCAGTATGAGACCCAGTACTTC	CASSIRQYETQYF
TRBJ1-3	TRBV5-4	NA	NA	TGTGCCAGCAGCTTATATCAGGGGCCAAACACCATATATTTT	CASSLYQGPNTIYF
TRBJ2-3	TRBV13	NA	TRBD2	TGTGCCAGCAGCTTACGTCGAGCGGGGAGCACATATACGCAGTATTTT	CASSLRRAGSTYTQYF
TRBJ2-6	TRBV30	NA	NA	TGTGCCTGGAGTCGAGGCAGGTTAAAAAGTGGGGCCAACGTCCTGACTTTC	CAWSRGRLKSGANVLTF
TRBJ1-2	TRBV6-5	NA	NA	TGTGCCAGCAGAATCAATCTAGGTCTCCGGGGTGGCTACACCTTC	CASRINLGLRGGYTF
TRBJ2-1	TRBV30	NA	NA	TGTGCCAGACACAGGAACAATGAGCAGTTCTTC	CARHRNNEQFF
TRBJ2-3	TRBV5-4	NA	TRBD2	TGTGCCAGCAGACCAGCGGGAGATCTCACAGATACGCAGTATTTT	CASRPAGDLTDTQYF
TRBJ1-3	TRBV5-3	NA	NA	TGTGCCAGAAATTGGGGTTTTTCTGGAAACACCATATATTTT	CARNWGFSGNTIYF
TRBJ1-5	TRBV30	NA	NA	TGTGCCTGGAGTAGACTCCCCAATCAGCCCCAGCATTTT	CAWSRLPNQPQHF
TRBJ2-1	TRBV7-2	NA	NA	TGTGCCAGCAGCTTGACGGGGGCTTACAATGAGCAGTTCTTC	CASSLTGAYNEQFF
TRBJ1-5	TRBV30	NA	TRBD1	TGTGCCTGGCAACAGGGGAACAATCAGCCCCAGCATTTT	CAWQQGNNQPQHF
TRBJ2-1	TRBV5-4	NA	NA	TGTGCCAGCAGCATCCCCGGACAGCTATCCTACAATGAGCAGTTCTTC	CASSIPGQLSYNEQFF
TRBJ2-5	TRBV7-7	NA	TRBD2	TGTGCTAGCAGCTTAGGGGCGGGGGGGCCGTCAGAGACCCAGTACTTC	CASSLGAGGPSETQYF
TRBJ1-2	TRBV7-9	few	TRBD1	TGTGCCAGCACCCCATGGGCAGGGGGCTATGGCTACACCTTC	CASTPWAGGYGYTF
TRBJ2-3	TRBV5-6	NA	NA	TGTGCCAGCAGCATTGCTAGTGATACGCAGTATTTT	CASSIASDTQYF
TRBJ2-3	TRBV28	NA	NA	TGTGCCAGCAGGGACTCAAGGAGGAAGCAGTATTTT	CASRDSRRKQYF
TRBJ1-3	TRBV19	NA	NA	TGTGCCAGTAGTAACAGTAAGGACTCTGGAAACACCATATATTTT	CASSNSKDSGNTIYF
TRBJ2-2	TRBV10-3	once	NA	TGTGCCATCGGGGGGAACACCGGGGAGCTGTTTTTT	CAIGGNTGELFF
TRBJ2-2	TRBV4-2	NA	NA	TGTGCCAGCAGCCAAGAGGGCCGAGGGTCCGGGGAGCTGTTTTTT	CASSQEGRGSGELFF
TRBJ2-3	TRBV2	NA	NA	TGTGCCAGCAGTCCGGGCTCAGCGCCCGACGCAGATACGCAGTATTTT	CASSPGSAPDADTQYF
TRBJ2-2	TRBV7-2	NA	NA	TGTGCCAGCAGCTTAAGGGTCACCGGGGAGCTGTTTTTT	CASSLRVTGELFF
TRBJ1-4	TRBV6-6	NA	TRBD1	TGTGCCAGCAGCCTACAGGGGGCGGGTGAAAAACTGTTTTTT	CASSLQGAGEKLFF
TRBJ1-2	TRBV19	few	TRBD1	TGTGCCAGTAGTATGTCGGGACAGGGGTTCTATGGCTACACCTTC	CASSMSGQGFYGYTF
TRBJ1-1	TRBV5-1	NA	NA	TGCGCCAGCAGCTTCGGGCCAGTCTTCATGAACACTGAAGCTTTCTTT	CASSFGPVFMNTEAFF
TRBJ1-5	TRBV7-8	NA	NA	TGTGCCAGCAGCTACGCAGGGGATGGTCAGCCCCAGCATTTT	CASSYAGDGQPQHF
TRBJ2-2	TRBV6-1	NA	NA	TGTGCCAGCAGTCAGTTCCCGAACACCGGGGAGCTGTTTTTT	CASSQFPNTGELFF
TRBJ2-1	TRBV2	NA	TRBD1	TGTGCCAGCAGGACTGACAGGGGTAGCTCCTACAATGAGCAGTTCTTC	CASRTDRGSSYNEQFF
TRBJ1-1	TRBV6-1	once	TRBD1	TGTGCCAGCAAGGGACAGGGTGGGACTGAAGCTTTCTTT	CASKGQGGTEAFF
TRBJ1-4	TRBV10-2	NA	NA	TGCGCCAGCCGGACAGACGTTAATGAAAAACTGCTTTTT	CASRTDVNEKLLF
TRBJ1-2	TRBV10-3	NA	TRBD1	TGTGCCACCACGACAGGGTCCGTCAGCTATGGCTACACCTTC	CATTTGSVSYGYTF
TRBJ2-3	TRBV6-6	NA	NA	TGTGCCAGCAGTTCTAGGTTCGCAGATACGCAGTATTTT	CASSSRFADTQYF
TRBJ2-1	TRBV28	NA	TRBD2	TGTGCCAGCAGTTTATTTCTAGCGGAGTACAATGAGCAGTTCTTC	CASSLFLAEYNEQFF
TRBJ2-7	TRBV18	few	TRBD2	TGTGCCAGCTCGACTAGCGGGAGCCGCGAGCAGTACTTC	CASSTSGSREQYF
TRBJ1-1	TRBV28	NA	NA	TGTGCCAGCAGTCCAAACCACCCGAGGGGTGAAGCTTTCTTT	CASSPNHPRGEAFF
TRBJ1-2	TRBV7-2	once	TRBD1	TGTGCCAGCAGCTTAGGACAGGGTAATGGCTACACCTTC	CASSLGQGNGYTF
TRBJ1-4	TRBV28	NA	NA	TGTGCCAGCAGCTTACTTGGAGGAGGGGCGCCAACTAATGAAAAACTGTTTTTT	CASSLLGGGAPTNEKLFF
TRBJ1-1	TRBV30	NA	NA	TGTGCCTGGAGTTCCTTGAACACTGAAGCTTTCTTT	CAWSSLNTEAFF